This T cell receptor beta chain was captured by sequencing in a study of T cells in Graves' hyperthyroidism and ophthalmopathy. Template material for amplifying TCR beta CDR3 regions consisted of RNA transcripts. The study used the HTBI primer set for a first-round RT-PCR of the TCR CDR3. TCRdb analysed the multiplex PCR reads with MiXCR anew, one entry per CDR3 protein. The sample holds approximately 690,000 distinct CDR3 sequences, roughly 15% seen once. The CDR3 contains 15 residues. The trim removed 4 bases at V and 2 bases at J, leaving 5 bases unmatched. Germline V gives CDR1 MDHEN, CDR2 SYDVKM. The table lists this clonotype with many counts.

The sequencing sample was made of blood. The receptor was isolated from a woman aged 45 to 65 with Graves' ophthalmopathy. V and J are TRBV28 and TRBJ2-7, with 10 bases that match TRBD1. CDR3 in amino acids: CASSSRTGGTYEQYF. The DNA of the CDR3 is TGTGCCAGCAGTTCGAGGACAGGGGGGACCTACGAGCAGTACTTC.